Below, 13 T cell receptor beta chains from the same sample are listed, as sequenced in a study of cytomegalovirus exposure and HLA in healthy donors. This PCR relied on a set of 60 Vbeta primers and 13 Jbeta primers. Produced via immunoSEQ multiplex PCR; TCRdb's table is partial and in-frame only. The data show approximately 180,000 clones, about 80% seen once. The sequenced sample consisted of PBMCs. All receptors derive from a middle-aged woman in good health and CMV-seronegative.

The CDR3 region has the DNA TGCGCCAGCAGCTTGTCCGGGACTACCTCTTACGAGCAGTACGTC. It is translated as CASSLSGTTSYEQYV. The V gene is TRBV5-1, the J gene TRBJ2-7, with 7 bases that match TRBD2. V was pared by 1 base and J by 4 bases, with 8 bases of the junction left unmatched. The germline gives CDR1 SGHRS, CDR2 YFSETQ. There are 15 residues in the CDR3.

The rearrangement joins TRBV6-5 to TRBJ2-2, with 8 bases that match TRBD2. V shed 5 bases and J 4 bases; nucleotides not matched to a gene: 6. The CDR3 extends over 15 amino acids. CDR1 is MNHEY, CDR2 SVGAGI, per germline. As DNA, the CDR3 is TGTGCCAGCAGTGTCTCGGGACTAGTCACCGGGGAGCTGTTTTTT. Amino acid sequence: CASSVSGLVTGELFF.

The chain has TRBV27 and TRBJ2-2; 8 positions agree with TRBD1. J gave up 4 bases and V 3 bases, and 4 bases lay outside the gene matches. Per the germline V gene, CDR1 is MNHEY and CDR2 is SMNVEV (reference sequence). The CDR3 runs 15 residues. The chain's CDR3 is CASSFRGQGTGELFF. The CDR3 DNA follows: TGTGCCAGCAGTTTCAGGGGGCAAGGCACCGGGGAGCTGTTTTTT.

The chain carries TRBV7-8 and TRBJ2-7, with D perhaps matching TRBD1 (5 bases). The germline V gene encodes CDR1 SGHVS and CDR2 FQNEAQ. V lost 2 bases, J lost 3 bases, and 14 bases lay in between. This CDR3 has 15 amino acids. The CDR3 reads CASSLNAGSIYEQYV. The DNA of the CDR3 is TGTGCCAGCAGCTTAAACGCAGGGTCTATCTACGAGCAGTACGTC.

The rearrangement links TRBV27 to TRBJ1-1; D uncertain. The CDR3 has 13 amino acids. Trimming left V 5 bases short and J 3 bases short, with 10 bases between. The V gene's germline CDR1 is MNHEY and CDR2 SMNVEV (reference sequence). The DNA of the CDR3 is TGTGCCAGCAGTCCCGGGAGGTACACTGAAGCTTTCTTT. Protein: CASSPGRYTEAFF.

The chain has TRBV5-6 and TRBJ1-1; unclear D gene. Germline CDR1 is SGHDT and CDR2 is YYEEEE. This CDR3 has 15 residues. The V gene lost 4 bases and the J gene lost 2 bases, with 15 bases spanning the gap. The DNA for the CDR3 is TGTGCCAGCAGCCCCGCGGCGGGGTTAAACACTGAAGCTTTCTTT. This translates into CASSPAAGLNTEAFF.

The chain recombines TRBV7-2 with TRBJ2-6; TRBD2 might be the D (5 bases). The CDR3 contains 16 residues. Germline CDR1 and CDR2: SGHTA and FQGNSA. V was cut by 7 bases and J by 4 bases, with 17 bases left in between. CDR3 in DNA: TGTGCCAGCACCCTAGGACTGACTCTCGGGGCCAACGTCCTGACTTTC. Amino acids: CASTLGLTLGANVLTF.

This sequence joins TRBV7-2 and TRBJ1-2; D is possibly TRBD1 (5 bases). Trimming stripped 1 base from V and 4 bases from J, with 10 bases between. The germline V gene encodes CDR1 SGHTA and CDR2 FQGNSA. The CDR3 sequence is 14 residues long. The CDR3 nucleotides read TGTGCCAGCAGCTTAGGCAGGGAGGTCTATGGCTACACCTTC. Amino acids: CASSLGREVYGYTF. Looking up the rest from reference TRBV7-2 and TRBJ1-2 gives the full variable domain: GAGVSQSPSNKVTEKGKDVELRCDPISGHTALYWYRQSLGQGLEFLIYFQGNSAPDKSGLPSDRFSAERTGGSVSTLTIQRTQQEDSAVYLCASSLGREVYGYTFGSGTRLTVV.

This sequence joins TRBV2 and TRBJ2-3; maybe TRBD2 (6 bases). There are 12 residues in the CDR3. Germline CDR1 is SNHLY and CDR2 is FYNNEI. Trimming took off 11 bases at V and 4 bases at J, with 13 bases between the two ends. CDR3: CAPRPSADTQYF. The CDR3 nucleotides read TGTGCCCCGCGCCCTAGCGCAGATACGCAGTATTTT.

The V call is TRBV9, the J call TRBJ2-1; 15 bases are a match to TRBD2. The length of the CDR3 is 19 residues. V was clipped by 0 bases and J by 4 bases; unmatched bases: 8. From germline, CDR1 is SGDLS and CDR2 YYNGEE. The chain's CDR3 is CASSVASGLAGGGYNEQFF. The DNA for the CDR3 is TGTGCCAGCAGCGTAGCCTCGGGACTAGCGGGAGGAGGATACAATGAGCAGTTCTTC.

The chain is built from TRBV18 and TRBJ2-5; 12 nucleotides agree with TRBD2. The CDR3 consists of 16 residues. The ends lost 5 bases at V and 5 bases at J; junction bases unmatched: 9. Germline-derived CDR1 and CDR2 are KGHSH and LQKENI. The CDR3 reads CASSELAGGFRETQYF. The CDR3 DNA is TGTGCCAGCTCAGAACTAGCGGGAGGTTTCCGGGAGACCCAGTACTTC.

V gene TRBV11-2 combines with J gene TRBJ2-3; D is possibly TRBD2 (5 bases). Germline assignment: CDR1 SGHAT and CDR2 FQNNGV. V was shortened by 4 bases and J by 4 bases, with 12 bases between the two germline ends. The CDR3 totals 14 residues. The CDR3 is CASSSGLASDTQYF. The CDR3 nucleotides are TGTGCCAGCAGCTCGGGTCTAGCATCAGATACGCAGTATTTT.

The chain combines TRBV2 with TRBJ1-2, with TRBD1 matching over 7 bases. CDR3 length: 13 amino acids. Germline V gene lookup returns CDR1 SNHLY and CDR2 FYNNEI. V gave up 10 bases and J gave up 4 bases; unmatched junction bases: 9. In DNA form, the CDR3 reads TGTGCCAACCGACAGGGATACGGCTATGGCTACACCTTC. Amino acid sequence: CANRQGYGYGYTF.